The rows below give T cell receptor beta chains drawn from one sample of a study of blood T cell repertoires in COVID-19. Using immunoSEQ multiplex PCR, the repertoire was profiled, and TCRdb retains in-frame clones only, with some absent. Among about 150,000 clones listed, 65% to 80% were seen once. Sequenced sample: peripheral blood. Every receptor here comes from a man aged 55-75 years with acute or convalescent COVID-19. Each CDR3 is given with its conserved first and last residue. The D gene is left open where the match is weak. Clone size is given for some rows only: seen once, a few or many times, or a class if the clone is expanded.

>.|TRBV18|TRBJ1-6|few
TGTGCCAGCTCACCCTCCGTCCCGAGCTCCTATAATTCACCCCTCCACTTT
CASSPSVPSSYNSPLHF
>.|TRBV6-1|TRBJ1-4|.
TGTGCCAGCAGTGAAGTAACAGGGTCTGTAAAACTGTTTTTT
CASSEVTGSVKLFF
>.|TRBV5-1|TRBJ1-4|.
TGCGCCAGCAGCGCCGCGCGGGGAAGGGAAAAACTGTTTTTT
CASSAARGREKLFF
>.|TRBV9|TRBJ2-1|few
TGTGCCAGCAGCGTAGGACGGGCTAGCGAGATCAATGAGCAGTTCTTC
CASSVGRASEINEQFF
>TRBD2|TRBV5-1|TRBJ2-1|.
TGCGCCAGCAGCTTTTCTACTAGCGGAGAAAGGAATGAGCAGTTCTTC
CASSFSTSGERNEQFF
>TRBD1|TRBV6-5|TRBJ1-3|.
TGTGCCAGCAGTTTTACAGGGGGCCGTGGAAACACCATATATTTT
CASSFTGGRGNTIYF
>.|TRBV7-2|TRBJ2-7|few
TGTGCCAGCAGCGACCGAGGGTATCAGCAGTACTTC
CASSDRGYQQYF
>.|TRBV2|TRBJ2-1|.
TGTGCCAGCAGTGCTACTCGGTCTACCAATGAGCAGTTCTTC
CASSATRSTNEQFF
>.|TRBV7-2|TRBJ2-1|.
TGTGCCAGCAGCTTGAGTCGCTCCTACAATGAGCAGTTCTTC
CASSLSRSYNEQFF
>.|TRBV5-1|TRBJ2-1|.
TGCGCCAGCAGCTCCAAGACAGTGTCCTACAATGAGCAGTTCTTC
CASSSKTVSYNEQFF
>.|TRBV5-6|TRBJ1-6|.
TGTGCCAGCAGCTTGACAGGGTTTACCTATAATTCACCCCTCCACTTT
CASSLTGFTYNSPLHF
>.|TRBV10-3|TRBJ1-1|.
TGTGCCATCACAGGTGGCAGACTGAACACTGAAGCTTTCTTT
CAITGGRLNTEAFF
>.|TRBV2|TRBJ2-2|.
TGTGCCAGCATTAAGGAGGAGACCGGGGAGCTGTTTTTT
CASIKEETGELFF
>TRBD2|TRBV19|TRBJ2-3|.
TGTGCCAGCCGTAGCGGGAGTGTGTCAGATACGCAGTATTTT
CASRSGSVSDTQYF
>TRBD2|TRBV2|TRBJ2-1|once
TGTGCCAGCAGTGAACTAGCGGGAGTTCGGAATGAGCAGTTCTTC
CASSELAGVRNEQFF
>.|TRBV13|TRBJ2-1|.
TGTGCCAGCAGCTGGACAGCATACTCCTACAATGAGCAGTTCTTC
CASSWTAYSYNEQFF
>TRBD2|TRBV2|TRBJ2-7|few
TGTGCCAGCAACCCCCCCCTAGCGGGTACCTACGAGCAGTACTTC
CASNPPLAGTYEQYF
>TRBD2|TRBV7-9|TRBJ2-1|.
TGTGCCAGCAGTATGGGACTAGCAGAATTCTTC
CASSMGLAEFF
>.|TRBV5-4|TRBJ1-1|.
TGTGCCAGCAGCTTTGAGGACACTGAAGCTTTCTTT
CASSFEDTEAFF
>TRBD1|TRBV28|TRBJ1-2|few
TGTGCCAGCAGTTCTACAGGGGGTTATGGCTACACCTTC
CASSSTGGYGYTF
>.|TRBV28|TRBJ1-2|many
TGTGCCAGCAGTTTAAGGAGGGCGGGAGGCTATGGCTACACCTTC
CASSLRRAGGYGYTF
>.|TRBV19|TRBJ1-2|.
TGTGCCAGTAGTACGGACAGACCTAACTATGGCTACACCTTC
CASSTDRPNYGYTF
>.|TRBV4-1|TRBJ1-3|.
TGCGCCAGCAGCCCCGGGCCTGCCCGGGGGTCTGGAAACACCATATATTTT
CASSPGPARGSGNTIYF
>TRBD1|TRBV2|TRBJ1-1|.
TGTGCCAGCAGGGGACAGACGAACACTGAAGCTTTCTTT
CASRGQTNTEAFF
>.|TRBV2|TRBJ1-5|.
TGTGCCAGCAGTGATCGTCAGGGAAGCAATCAGCCCCAGCATTTT
CASSDRQGSNQPQHF
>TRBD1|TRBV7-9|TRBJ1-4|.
TGTGCCAGCAGCTTAGCACAGGGGACTAATGAAAAACTGTTTTTT
CASSLAQGTNEKLFF
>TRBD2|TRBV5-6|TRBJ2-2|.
TGTGCCAGCAGCTTCAACCTAGCGGCGAACACCGGGGAGCTGTTTTTT
CASSFNLAANTGELFF
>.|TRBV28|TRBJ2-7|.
TGTGCCAGCAATCGTAGGGGCTGGGAATACGAGCAGTACTTC
CASNRRGWEYEQYF
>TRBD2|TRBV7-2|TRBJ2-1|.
TGTGCCAGCAGCTTGGGCCCGGGACTAGCGGGAGAGCGCAATGAGCAGTTCTTC
CASSLGPGLAGERNEQFF
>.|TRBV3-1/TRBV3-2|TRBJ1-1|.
TGTGCCAGCAGATCGGAGACGCGCACTGAAGCTTTCTTT
CASRSETRTEAFF
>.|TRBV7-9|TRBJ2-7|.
TGTGCCAGCAGTAGAGGGGGAGGGGCCTACGAGCAGTACTTC
CASSRGGGAYEQYF
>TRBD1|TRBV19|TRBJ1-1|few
TGTGCCAGTAGTATTCGACAGGGGGGGAACACTGAAGCTTTCTTT
CASSIRQGGNTEAFF
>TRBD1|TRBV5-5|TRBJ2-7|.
TGTGCCAGCAGCTTGGTAGGGGGCGGCGGCGAGCAGTACTTC
CASSLVGGGGEQYF
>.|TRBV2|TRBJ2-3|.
TGTGCCAGCAGTGAACGGACAGATACGCAGTATTTT
CASSERTDTQYF
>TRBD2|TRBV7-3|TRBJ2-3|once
TGTGCCAGCAGCTTATTGGGACTAGCGGGTCATACGCAGTATTTT
CASSLLGLAGHTQYF
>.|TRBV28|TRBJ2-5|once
TGTGCCAGCAGCCTCGACAGTAATGTTAGAAATCAAGAGACCCAGTACTTC
CASSLDSNVRNQETQYF
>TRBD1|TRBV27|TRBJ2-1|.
TGTGCCAGCAGTTTATCGATGGGGACAGGGAATGAGCAGTTCTTC
CASSLSMGTGNEQFF
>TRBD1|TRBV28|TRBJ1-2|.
TGTGCCAGCAGTCTGGACAGGAACTATGGCTACACCTTC
CASSLDRNYGYTF
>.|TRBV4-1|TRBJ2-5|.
TGCGCCAGCAGCTTCGAAGAGGAGGGGACCCAGTACTTC
CASSFEEEGTQYF
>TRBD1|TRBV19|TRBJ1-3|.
TGTGCCAGTAGTCCGGGACAGGGCAGAAACACCATATATTTT
CASSPGQGRNTIYF
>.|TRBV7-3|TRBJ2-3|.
TGTGCCAGCAGCTTCCAGGGGTCCAGCACAGATACGCAGTATTTT
CASSFQGSSTDTQYF
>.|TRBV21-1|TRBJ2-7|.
TGTGCCAGCAGCCACCAAATAGCGGGAGTTTTTTCCGAGCAGTACTTC
CASSHQIAGVFSEQYF
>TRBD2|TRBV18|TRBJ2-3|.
TGTGCCAGCTCACCAAACCCCCCGGGACTAGCGGTCACAGATACGCAGTATTTT
CASSPNPPGLAVTDTQYF
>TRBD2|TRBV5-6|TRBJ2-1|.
TGTGCCAGCAGCTTGGAGGCTAGCGGGGGTACCTACAATGAGCAGTTCTTC
CASSLEASGGTYNEQFF
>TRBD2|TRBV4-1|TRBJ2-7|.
TGCGCCAGCAGCCAAGGAGAGTCAGCGGGAGGGCGTCCCTACGAGCAGTACTTC
CASSQGESAGGRPYEQYF
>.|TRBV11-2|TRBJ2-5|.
TGTGCCAGCAGCTTCCAGATGGTCCAAGAGACCCAGTACTTC
CASSFQMVQETQYF
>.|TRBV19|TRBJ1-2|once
TGTGCCAGTAGTATCAGCGGTAACTATGGCTACACCTTC
CASSISGNYGYTF
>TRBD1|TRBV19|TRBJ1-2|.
TGTGCCAGTAGTACCCGACAGGGGTGGACTAACTATGGCTACACCTTC
CASSTRQGWTNYGYTF
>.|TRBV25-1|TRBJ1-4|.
TGTGCCAGCAGTGATACGGGGATGGGGAGTGAAAAACTGTTTTTT
CASSDTGMGSEKLFF
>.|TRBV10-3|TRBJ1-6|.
TGTGCCATCAAACAGGGTGGGGATTCACCCCTCCACTTT
CAIKQGGDSPLHF
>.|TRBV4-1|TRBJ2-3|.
TGCGCCAGCAGCCAAAAGACAGGAGGAAAAGCAGATACGCAGTATTTT
CASSQKTGGKADTQYF
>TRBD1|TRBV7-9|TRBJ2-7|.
TGTGCCAGCAGCTTAGGACAGGGGGGCACCTACGAGCAGTACTTC
CASSLGQGGTYEQYF
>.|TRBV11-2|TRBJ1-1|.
TGTGCCAGCAGCTTAGTCAGGGATGAAGCTTTCTTT
CASSLVRDEAFF
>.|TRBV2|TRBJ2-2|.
TGTGCCAGCAGTGGACTAGGCGGCGGGGAGCTGTTTTTT
CASSGLGGGELFF
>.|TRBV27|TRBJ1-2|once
TGTGCCAGCAGTTTTGCGACACCGTTACGCTACACCTTC
CASSFATPLRYTF
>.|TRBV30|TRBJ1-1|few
TGTGCCTGGAGCCGGGGGGGGGTAAGCGTGGCTTTCTTT
CAWSRGGVSVAFF
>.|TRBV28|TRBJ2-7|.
TGTGCCAGCAGCATGCACCGGAGGACCTCAGTGGGTCCCTACGAGCAGTACTTC
CASSMHRRTSVGPYEQYF